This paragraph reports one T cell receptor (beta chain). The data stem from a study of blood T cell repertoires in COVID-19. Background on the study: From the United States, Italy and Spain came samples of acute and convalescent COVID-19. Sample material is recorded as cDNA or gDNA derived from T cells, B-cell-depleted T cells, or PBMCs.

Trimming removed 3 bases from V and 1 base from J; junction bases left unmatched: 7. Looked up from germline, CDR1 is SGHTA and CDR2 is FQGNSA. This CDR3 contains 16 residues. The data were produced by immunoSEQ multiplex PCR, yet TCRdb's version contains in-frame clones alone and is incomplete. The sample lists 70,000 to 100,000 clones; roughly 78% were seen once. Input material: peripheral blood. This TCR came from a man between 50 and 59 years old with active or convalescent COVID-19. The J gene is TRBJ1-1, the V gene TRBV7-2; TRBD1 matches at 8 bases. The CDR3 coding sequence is TGTGCCAGCAGCTTTAGGCAGGGGGCTGGGAACACTGAAGCTTTCTTT. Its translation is CASSFRQGAGNTEAFF.